This T cell receptor beta chain was profiled in a study of T cells after yellow fever vaccination. A 5'RACE template-switching step, the method used to make TCR cDNA, added a universal primer site and UMIs. In TCRdb, the 5' RACE reads were re-called with MiXCR into one record per CDR3 protein. The sample carries roughly 120,000 distinct CDR3 sequences, under 8% recorded once. CDR3 size: 12 residues. The V gene lost 6 bases and the J gene lost 7 bases, with 9 bases spanning the gap. Germline loops: CDR1 SGHVS, CDR2 FQNEAQ. This clonotype came up many times. Its specificity is unknown. Notes on the study in general: Only a small proportion of the clonotypes turned up in both the CD4 and the CD8 compartments, likely arising from convergent recombination. The study found a weaker secondary response that peaked faster, day 5 versus 15.

This receptor was obtained from a man aged 18 to 30 who received the YFV17D yellow fever vaccine. This chain connects TRBV7-8 to TRBJ2-2; D gene uncertain. Specimen: CD4+ T cells sorted from PBMCs, collected around 10 days after the first yellow fever vaccination. This chain's CDR3 is CASSHWVGELFF. CDR3 coding DNA: TGTGCCAGCAGTCACTGGGTCGGGGAGCTGTTTTTT.